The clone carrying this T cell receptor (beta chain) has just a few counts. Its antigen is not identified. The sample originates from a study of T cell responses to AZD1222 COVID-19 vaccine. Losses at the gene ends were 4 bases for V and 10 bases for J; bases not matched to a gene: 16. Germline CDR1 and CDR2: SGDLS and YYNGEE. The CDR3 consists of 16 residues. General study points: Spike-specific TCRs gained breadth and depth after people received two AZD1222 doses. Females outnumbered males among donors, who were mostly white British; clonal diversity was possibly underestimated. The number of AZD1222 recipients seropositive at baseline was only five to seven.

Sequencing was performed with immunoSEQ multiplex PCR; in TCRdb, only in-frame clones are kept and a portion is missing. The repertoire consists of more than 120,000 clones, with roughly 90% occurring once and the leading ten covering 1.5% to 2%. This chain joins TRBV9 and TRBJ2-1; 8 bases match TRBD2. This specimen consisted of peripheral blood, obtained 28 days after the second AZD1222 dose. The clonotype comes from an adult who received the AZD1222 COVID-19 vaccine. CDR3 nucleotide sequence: TGTGCCAGCAGCTCCCGTACAGGGACTAGATTCGCGGAGCAGTTCTTC. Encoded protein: CASSSRTGTRFAEQFF.